The rows below give T cell receptor beta chains drawn from one sample of a study of shared clonotypes between healthy human individuals. This table comes from immunoSEQ multiplex PCR, and its TCRdb copy is limited to in-frame clones, with some not included. The data show under 2,500,000 clones, approximately 94% seen once. Sequencing used naive CD4+ T cells sorted from blood. All receptors come from a man in his late teens or twenties in good health. The CDR3 runs from the conserved cysteine through the conserved F or W. The order of the fields is clone size, V gene, J gene, D gene, CDR3 DNA, CDR3 protein. A D gene is named only where the DNA matches it firmly. Some rows have no size entry. The others give once, few or many, or a class for an expanded clone.

abundance: -
v_gene: TRBV28
j_gene: TRBJ1-1
d_gene: -
CDR3nt: TGTGCCAGGTCTAAGGGGGAGAACGCGACTGAAGCTTTCTTT
CDR3aa: CARSKGENATEAFF

abundance: -
v_gene: TRBV19
j_gene: TRBJ1-6
d_gene: -
CDR3nt: TGTGCCAGTAGTACGCTCGAGGTTGCTAATTCACCCCTCCACTTT
CDR3aa: CASSTLEVANSPLHF

abundance: -
v_gene: TRBV7-3
j_gene: TRBJ2-3
d_gene: -
CDR3nt: TGTGCCAGCAGCCCCGATAGGTGGCTAGTCGGGACGGATACGCAGTATTTT
CDR3aa: CASSPDRWLVGTDTQYF

abundance: -
v_gene: TRBV2
j_gene: TRBJ2-1
d_gene: TRBD1
CDR3nt: TGTGCCAGCATGCTAGACAGGGGCTCCTACAATGAGCAGTTCTTC
CDR3aa: CASMLDRGSYNEQFF

abundance: -
v_gene: TRBV10-2
j_gene: TRBJ1-2
d_gene: -
CDR3nt: TGCGCCAGCAGATCCGGGGGCGGCTATGGCTACACCTTC
CDR3aa: CASRSGGGYGYTF

abundance: -
v_gene: TRBV10-3
j_gene: TRBJ1-5
d_gene: -
CDR3nt: TGTGCCATCAGTGAGTCGAAGGGGCCGGGGGCAAGCGGCAATCAGCCCCAGCATTTT
CDR3aa: CAISESKGPGASGNQPQHF

abundance: -
v_gene: TRBV30
j_gene: TRBJ2-2
d_gene: -
CDR3nt: TGTGCCTGGACCAGCCCCGGCGGTAATATGGCCGGGGAGCTGTTTTTT
CDR3aa: CAWTSPGGNMAGELFF

abundance: -
v_gene: TRBV5-1
j_gene: TRBJ2-3
d_gene: TRBD2
CDR3nt: TGCGCCAGCACAGCGGGGGACCTCACAGATACGCAGTATTTT
CDR3aa: CASTAGDLTDTQYF

abundance: -
v_gene: TRBV11-2
j_gene: TRBJ2-7
d_gene: -
CDR3nt: TGTGCCAGCAGAAGAGTAGGGTCGGGACACGAGCAGTACTTC
CDR3aa: CASRRVGSGHEQYF

abundance: -
v_gene: TRBV6-5
j_gene: TRBJ2-2
d_gene: -
CDR3nt: TGTGCCAGCAGGCCCGGACTATTAAACACCGGGGAGCTGTTTTTT
CDR3aa: CASRPGLLNTGELFF

abundance: -
v_gene: TRBV28
j_gene: TRBJ1-2
d_gene: -
CDR3nt: TGTGCCACCGGGACGGCTTCTAGGGGGAACTATGGCTACACCTTC
CDR3aa: CATGTASRGNYGYTF

abundance: -
v_gene: TRBV5-1
j_gene: TRBJ2-5
d_gene: TRBD2
CDR3nt: TGCGCCAGCAGCGGCGGACTAGCGGAGACCCAGTACTTC
CDR3aa: CASSGGLAETQYF

abundance: -
v_gene: TRBV4-1
j_gene: TRBJ2-1
d_gene: TRBD1
CDR3nt: TGCGCCAGCAGCCAAGACCGGGCCTTTACAGGGGGCGGTTACAATGAGCAGTTCTTC
CDR3aa: CASSQDRAFTGGGYNEQFF

abundance: -
v_gene: TRBV27
j_gene: TRBJ2-1
d_gene: -
CDR3nt: TGTGCCAGCAGTTTAAGTCGTGTCTCCTACAATGAGCAGTTCTTC
CDR3aa: CASSLSRVSYNEQFF

abundance: -
v_gene: TRBV4-1
j_gene: TRBJ1-3
d_gene: -
CDR3nt: TGCGCCAGCAGCCAAGGGAACAGAGCCTCTGGAAACACCATATATTTT
CDR3aa: CASSQGNRASGNTIYF

abundance: -
v_gene: TRBV12-5
j_gene: TRBJ2-5
d_gene: TRBD2
CDR3nt: TGTGCTAGTGGTTTGTCCCCGACTAGCGGGAGAAAGGGTCGTGAGACCCAGTACTTC
CDR3aa: CASGLSPTSGRKGRETQYF

abundance: -
v_gene: TRBV7-2
j_gene: TRBJ2-5
d_gene: TRBD1
CDR3nt: TGTGCCAGCAACACCCTGACAGGGAAAGAGACCCAGTACTTC
CDR3aa: CASNTLTGKETQYF

abundance: few
v_gene: TRBV5-1
j_gene: TRBJ2-1
d_gene: -
CDR3nt: TGCGCCAGCAGCTTGGAGTACAATGAGCAGTTCTTC
CDR3aa: CASSLEYNEQFF

abundance: -
v_gene: TRBV19
j_gene: TRBJ1-4
d_gene: TRBD1
CDR3nt: TGTGCCAGTACTGAGGGGGCCTCTGTTGAAAAACTGTTTTTT
CDR3aa: CASTEGASVEKLFF

abundance: -
v_gene: TRBV27
j_gene: TRBJ2-6
d_gene: -
CDR3nt: TGTGCCAGCAGTCTACGGACAGCTGGGGCCAACGTCCTGACTTTC
CDR3aa: CASSLRTAGANVLTF

abundance: -
v_gene: TRBV9
j_gene: TRBJ2-2
d_gene: -
CDR3nt: TGTGCCAGCAGCGTAGACCAGCCGCCCACCGGGGAGCTGTTTTTT
CDR3aa: CASSVDQPPTGELFF

abundance: -
v_gene: TRBV5-1
j_gene: TRBJ2-3
d_gene: TRBD2
CDR3nt: TGCGCCAGCAGCTTGGGAAGAGCGGGGGACCTCACAGATACGCAGTATTTT
CDR3aa: CASSLGRAGDLTDTQYF

abundance: -
v_gene: TRBV9
j_gene: TRBJ2-3
d_gene: TRBD1
CDR3nt: TGTGCCAGCAGCCAGGACAGGGCGAGCACAGATACGCAGTATTTT
CDR3aa: CASSQDRASTDTQYF

abundance: -
v_gene: TRBV30
j_gene: TRBJ2-2
d_gene: -
CDR3nt: TGTGCCTGGAGTCGAGGGGTTAACACCGGGGAGCTGTTTTTT
CDR3aa: CAWSRGVNTGELFF

abundance: -
v_gene: TRBV5-1
j_gene: TRBJ2-1
d_gene: -
CDR3nt: TGCGCCAGCAGCTTGGGATCCCCAAATACCAGGGAGCAGTTCTTC
CDR3aa: CASSLGSPNTREQFF

abundance: -
v_gene: TRBV6-5
j_gene: TRBJ1-1
d_gene: TRBD1
CDR3nt: TGTGCCAGCAGGAGACCGGGACAGCTGAACACTGAAGCTTTCTTT
CDR3aa: CASRRPGQLNTEAFF

abundance: -
v_gene: TRBV30
j_gene: TRBJ2-7
d_gene: TRBD1
CDR3nt: TGTGCCTGGAGTGCGGAAGGGGGCCGCGAGCAGTACTTC
CDR3aa: CAWSAEGGREQYF

abundance: -
v_gene: TRBV7-8
j_gene: TRBJ2-3
d_gene: TRBD1
CDR3nt: TGTGCCAGCAGCTGGAGGACAGGGGGCCCAGATACGCAGTATTTT
CDR3aa: CASSWRTGGPDTQYF

abundance: -
v_gene: TRBV27
j_gene: TRBJ2-7
d_gene: -
CDR3nt: TGTGCCAGCAGTCCCAGGGTGGGCGAGCAGTACTTC
CDR3aa: CASSPRVGEQYF

abundance: -
v_gene: TRBV4-1
j_gene: TRBJ1-1
d_gene: -
CDR3nt: TGCGCCAGCGTTTCCCCGACGTTGAACACTGAAGCTTTCTTT
CDR3aa: CASVSPTLNTEAFF

abundance: few
v_gene: TRBV5-4
j_gene: TRBJ1-2
d_gene: -
CDR3nt: TGTGCCAGCAGCTTGTTACAGGGAAACTATGGCTACACCTTC
CDR3aa: CASSLLQGNYGYTF

abundance: -
v_gene: TRBV9
j_gene: TRBJ1-5
d_gene: -
CDR3nt: TGTGCCAGCAGCGTTGAAAGCAATCAGCCCCAGCATTTT
CDR3aa: CASSVESNQPQHF

abundance: -
v_gene: TRBV11-2
j_gene: TRBJ1-1
d_gene: TRBD1
CDR3nt: TGTGCCAGTTGTTTACAGGGGGTTGAAGCTTTCTTT
CDR3aa: CASCLQGVEAFF

abundance: -
v_gene: TRBV5-1
j_gene: TRBJ2-5
d_gene: TRBD2
CDR3nt: TGCGCCAGCAGCTTGGGCACTAGCGGGGGATGGGAAGAGACCCAGTACTTC
CDR3aa: CASSLGTSGGWEETQYF

abundance: -
v_gene: TRBV5-4
j_gene: TRBJ2-7
d_gene: TRBD2
CDR3nt: TGTGCCAGCAGCTTGGATGCTAGCGGGAGTCACGAGCAGTACTTC
CDR3aa: CASSLDASGSHEQYF

abundance: once
v_gene: TRBV27
j_gene: TRBJ2-1
d_gene: -
CDR3nt: TGTGCCAGCAGCCCCCGGACTACCTACAATGAGCAGTTCTTC
CDR3aa: CASSPRTTYNEQFF

abundance: -
v_gene: TRBV4-1
j_gene: TRBJ2-7
d_gene: -
CDR3nt: TGCGCCAGCAGCCAAGGAGGACGGGACGGAGACTACGAGCAGTACTTC
CDR3aa: CASSQGGRDGDYEQYF

abundance: -
v_gene: TRBV9
j_gene: TRBJ2-5
d_gene: TRBD1
CDR3nt: TGTGCCAGCAGCGTGGGACAGGGGGCTGTACAAGAGACCCAGTACTTC
CDR3aa: CASSVGQGAVQETQYF

abundance: -
v_gene: TRBV7-2
j_gene: TRBJ2-7
d_gene: TRBD1
CDR3nt: TGTGCCAGCAGCTTAGGAGGGACAGAATACGAGCAGTACTTC
CDR3aa: CASSLGGTEYEQYF

abundance: -
v_gene: TRBV28
j_gene: TRBJ1-4
d_gene: -
CDR3nt: TGTGCCAGCAGTTGGGTTGGGGGAAGTGAAAAACTGTTTTTT
CDR3aa: CASSWVGGSEKLFF

abundance: -
v_gene: TRBV25-1
j_gene: TRBJ2-2
d_gene: -
CDR3nt: TGTGCCAGCAGTACACACCTTAACAGCGCCGGGGAGCTGTTTTTT
CDR3aa: CASSTHLNSAGELFF

abundance: -
v_gene: TRBV4-1
j_gene: TRBJ2-2
d_gene: -
CDR3nt: TGCGCCAGCAGCCAAGAGAGTTCAGGGGTCACCGGGGAGCTGTTTTTT
CDR3aa: CASSQESSGVTGELFF

abundance: once
v_gene: TRBV2
j_gene: TRBJ1-2
d_gene: TRBD1
CDR3nt: TGTGCCAGCAGTACGTACAGGGGGCCTTCCGGCTATGGCTACACCTTC
CDR3aa: CASSTYRGPSGYGYTF

abundance: -
v_gene: TRBV29-1
j_gene: TRBJ2-1
d_gene: -
CDR3nt: TGCAGCGTGCGACTCGGGTCCAATGAGCAGTTCTTC
CDR3aa: CSVRLGSNEQFF

abundance: -
v_gene: TRBV30
j_gene: TRBJ1-3
d_gene: -
CDR3nt: TGTGCCTGGAGTGAAGGATCCGGAAACACCATATATTTT
CDR3aa: CAWSEGSGNTIYF

abundance: -
v_gene: TRBV7-8
j_gene: TRBJ1-3
d_gene: -
CDR3nt: TGTGCCAGCAGCCCCGGACAGCTACTTGACACCATATATTTT
CDR3aa: CASSPGQLLDTIYF

abundance: -
v_gene: TRBV6-5
j_gene: TRBJ2-1
d_gene: -
CDR3nt: TGTGCCAGCAGCCCCCAGGGGAGCTCCTACAATGAGCAGTTCTTC
CDR3aa: CASSPQGSSYNEQFF

abundance: once
v_gene: TRBV6-1
j_gene: TRBJ2-7
d_gene: -
CDR3nt: TGTGCCAGCGGACCAGCGAGGGACGAGCAGTACTTC
CDR3aa: CASGPARDEQYF

abundance: -
v_gene: TRBV18
j_gene: TRBJ1-1
d_gene: TRBD1
CDR3nt: TGTGCCAGCTCACCAGGGGCGGACAGGGGGAACACTGAAGCTTTCTTT
CDR3aa: CASSPGADRGNTEAFF

abundance: -
v_gene: TRBV19
j_gene: TRBJ2-2
d_gene: TRBD1
CDR3nt: TGTGCCAGTAGTTCACGGGACAGGGGGCGAACCGGGGAGCTGTTTTTT
CDR3aa: CASSSRDRGRTGELFF

abundance: -
v_gene: TRBV5-1
j_gene: TRBJ1-6
d_gene: TRBD1
CDR3nt: TGCGCCAGCAGCCCTGGACAGGGGCTGAATTCACCCCTCCACTTT
CDR3aa: CASSPGQGLNSPLHF

abundance: -
v_gene: TRBV19
j_gene: TRBJ2-6
d_gene: -
CDR3nt: TGTGCCAGTACTCACTCTGGGGCCAACGTCCTGACTTTC
CDR3aa: CASTHSGANVLTF

abundance: -
v_gene: TRBV19
j_gene: TRBJ2-4
d_gene: -
CDR3nt: TGTGCCAGTAGTATAGACCCGGGTACAGGGATGCCGCAGTACTTC
CDR3aa: CASSIDPGTGMPQYF

abundance: -
v_gene: TRBV2
j_gene: TRBJ1-5
d_gene: -
CDR3nt: TGTGCCAGCAGTGTTTTCAGGAACCTCAATCAGCCCCAGCATTTT
CDR3aa: CASSVFRNLNQPQHF

abundance: once
v_gene: TRBV6-1
j_gene: TRBJ1-1
d_gene: TRBD1
CDR3nt: TGTGCCAGCGTACCAGGGGGATCGGGGAACACTGAAGCTTTCTTT
CDR3aa: CASVPGGSGNTEAFF

abundance: -
v_gene: TRBV7-2
j_gene: TRBJ2-7
d_gene: -
CDR3nt: TGTGCCAGCAGCTCAAACGGAGCAAACGAGCAGTACTTC
CDR3aa: CASSSNGANEQYF

abundance: -
v_gene: TRBV4-1
j_gene: TRBJ2-7
d_gene: TRBD2
CDR3nt: TGCGCCAGCAGCCAAGAGTCGGGACTAGCGGGGTCCTACGAGCAGTACTTC
CDR3aa: CASSQESGLAGSYEQYF